A single sample gave rise to the 7 T cell receptor beta chains below, sequenced in a study of blood T cell repertoires in COVID-19 (dated by TCRdb to 2019 to 2021). Receptor amplification or capture employed the immunoSEQ multiplex PCR assay. The clones in this table, taken by TCRdb from immuneACCESS, are in-frame only. Not every clone is retained; where verified, under half of the shortfall comes from an unresolved V gene, and the cause of the rest is unknown. A total of 350,000 to 450,000 clones appear in this sample, more than 80% of them only once. Approximately 1.2% of the sample belongs to the ten largest clones. Sample: peripheral blood. The receptors were sampled from a man aged 35-49 years with acute or convalescent COVID-19.

This clone occurred a few times. This chain links TRBV7-2 with TRBJ2-7; maybe TRBD1 (6 bases). Trimming removed 5 bases from V and 6 bases from J, with 17 bases in between. This CDR3 has 14 residues. Germline CDR1 and CDR2: SGHTA and FQGNSA. In nucleotides, the CDR3 is TGTGCCAGCAGCAACAGTCCGGACAGTGCCGAGCAGTACTTC. This translates into CASSNSPDSAEQYF.

V usage is TRBV11-2 and J usage is TRBJ1-2, with 7 bases that match TRBD1. The germline V gene encodes CDR1 SGHAT and CDR2 FQNNGV. J was trimmed by 3 bases and V by 5 bases; bases with no gene match: 9. CDR3 length: 15 residues. In nucleotides, the CDR3 is TGTGCCAGCAGCAGATCGACAGGGTCCCACTATGGCTACACCTTC. This sequence encodes CASSRSTGSHYGYTF.

In this sample, this clone turned up once. J is TRBJ2-2 and V is TRBV19; a possible D gene is TRBD1 (5 bases). The CDR3 has 13 residues. V lost 5 bases, J lost 2 bases, and 6 bases lay in between. Germline V CDR1 and CDR2: LNHDA, SQIVND (reference sequence). The DNA of the CDR3 is TGTGCCAGTAGTGACAGAAACACCGGGGAGCTGTTTTTT. Translation gives CASSDRNTGELFF.

J is TRBJ1-4 and V is TRBV15; perhaps TRBD1 as D (5 bases). Germline CDR1 is LNHNV and CDR2 is YYDKDF (reference sequence). The V and J ends lost 2 bases and 8 bases respectively, with 18 bases between them. The CDR3 covers 16 residues. CDR3 coding DNA: TGTGCCACCAGCAGACAGCGACAGCTTCAATACGAAAAACTGTTTTTT. Its translation is CATSRQRQLQYEKLFF.

This clone was detected only a few times. The chain is built from TRBV7-9 and TRBJ2-3, with 11 bases that match TRBD2. The CDR3 runs 17 residues. The V gene end was trimmed by 8 bases and the J gene end by 0 bases; junction bases not matched to a gene: 10. CDR1 is SEHNR, CDR2 FQNEAQ, per germline (reference sequence). The CDR3 reads CASEGLAGGSSTDTQYF. The CDR3 DNA follows: TGTGCCAGCGAGGGTCTAGCGGGGGGATCTAGCACAGATACGCAGTATTTT.

The table lists this clone with a count of one. The V call is TRBV29-1, the J call TRBJ1-2, with 7 bases lining up with TRBD1. After removal of 4 bases from V and 6 bases from J, the junction contained 2 bases not matched to a gene. The germline gives CDR1 SQVTM, CDR2 ANQGSEA. The CDR3 runs to 11 residues. The CDR3 DNA reads as TGCAGCGTTGCTGACAGGGATGGCTACACCTTC. The encoded protein is CSVADRDGYTF.

CDR3 bases: TGCGCCAGCAGCTGGAGACGGCAGATATCCTACGAGCAGTACTTC. Translated: CASSWRRQISYEQYF. The chain couples TRBV5-1 to TRBJ2-7; D gene uncertain. V lost 3 bases and J lost 1, with 14 bases in between. This CDR3 comprises 15 residues. The germline V gene has CDR1 SGHRS and CDR2 YFSETQ.